The rows below give T cell receptor beta chains drawn from one sample of a study of shared clonotypes between healthy human individuals. The protocol was immunoSEQ multiplex PCR, while the TCRdb copy is restricted to in-frame clones and leaves out a portion. The repertoire consists of over a million clones, with roughly 97% occurring once and the leading ten covering about 1.2%. The sample comprised naive CD4+ T cells sorted from blood. The receptors come from a man aged 25-45 years in good health. Each CDR3 is given with its conserved first and last residue. A D gene is named only where the DNA matches it firmly. Where a row states a size, it is once, few, many or the class of an expanded clone; other rows omit it.

TRBV2	-	-	TRBJ2-5	TGTGCCAGCACCTTAGGTTTGTTCGGGAGTGGGCAAGAGACCCAGTACTTC	CASTLGLFGSGQETQYF
TRBV25-1	-	-	TRBJ1-2	TGTGCCAGCAGTGAATTAACAGGCGCCCTCAACTATGGCTACACCTTC	CASSELTGALNYGYTF
TRBV11-2	TRBD1	-	TRBJ2-4	TGTGCCAGCAGCCCCGGGACAGGCAGAAACATTCAGTACTTC	CASSPGTGRNIQYF
TRBV5-8	TRBD2	-	TRBJ2-1	TGTGCCAGCAGCTTGGCGGGACTAGCGGGAGGGGGCCTCTACAATGAGCAGTTCTTC	CASSLAGLAGGGLYNEQFF
TRBV5-1	TRBD1	-	TRBJ2-7	TGCGCCAGCAGACGACGGGTAGAACAGGGGGAACCCTACGAGCAGTACTTC	CASRRRVEQGEPYEQYF
TRBV4-1	-	-	TRBJ1-2	TGCGCCAGCAGCCAATCCAGAAATGGCTACACCTTC	CASSQSRNGYTF
TRBV11-2	TRBD2	-	TRBJ2-2	TGTGCCAGCAGAGGTACTAGCGGGAGGAACACCGGGGAGCTGTTTTTT	CASRGTSGRNTGELFF
TRBV18	-	once	TRBJ1-1	TGTGCCAGCTCACTGAAACTAAGCCTCGACGGTGGAGCTTTCTTT	CASSLKLSLDGGAFF
TRBV15	-	-	TRBJ2-7	TGTGCCACCAGCAGAGATGGAGGAGGGTACTCCTACGAGCAGTACTTC	CATSRDGGGYSYEQYF
TRBV21-1	-	-	TRBJ2-5	TGTGCCAGCAGCAAAGAGACGGGATGGGCGAGGCAAGAGACCCAGTACTTC	CASSKETGWARQETQYF